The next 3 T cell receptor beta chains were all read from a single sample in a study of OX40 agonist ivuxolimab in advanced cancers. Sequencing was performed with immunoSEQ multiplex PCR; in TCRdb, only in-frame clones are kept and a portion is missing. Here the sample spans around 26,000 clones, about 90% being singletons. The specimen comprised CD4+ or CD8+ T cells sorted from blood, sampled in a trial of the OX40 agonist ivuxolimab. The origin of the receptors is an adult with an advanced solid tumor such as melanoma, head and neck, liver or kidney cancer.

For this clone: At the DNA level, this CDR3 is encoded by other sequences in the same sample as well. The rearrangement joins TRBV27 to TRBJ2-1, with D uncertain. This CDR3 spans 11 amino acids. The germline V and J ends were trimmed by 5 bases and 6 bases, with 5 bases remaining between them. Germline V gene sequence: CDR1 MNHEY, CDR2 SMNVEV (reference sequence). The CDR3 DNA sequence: TGTGCCAGCAGTCTCTCCAATGAGCAGTTCTTC. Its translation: CASSLSNEQFF.

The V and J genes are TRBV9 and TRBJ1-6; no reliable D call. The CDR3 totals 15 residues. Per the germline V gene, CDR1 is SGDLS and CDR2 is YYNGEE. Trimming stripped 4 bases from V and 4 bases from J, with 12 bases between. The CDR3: CASSTTREYNSPLHF. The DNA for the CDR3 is TGTGCCAGCAGCACCACCCGGGAGTATAATTCACCCCTCCACTTT.

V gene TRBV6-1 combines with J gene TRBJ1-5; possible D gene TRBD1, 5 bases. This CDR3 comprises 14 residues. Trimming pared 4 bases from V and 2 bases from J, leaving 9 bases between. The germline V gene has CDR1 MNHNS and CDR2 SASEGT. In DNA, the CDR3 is TGTGCCAGCAGTGTGAGGGGTGGCAATCAGCCCCAGCATTTT. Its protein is CASSVRGGNQPQHF.